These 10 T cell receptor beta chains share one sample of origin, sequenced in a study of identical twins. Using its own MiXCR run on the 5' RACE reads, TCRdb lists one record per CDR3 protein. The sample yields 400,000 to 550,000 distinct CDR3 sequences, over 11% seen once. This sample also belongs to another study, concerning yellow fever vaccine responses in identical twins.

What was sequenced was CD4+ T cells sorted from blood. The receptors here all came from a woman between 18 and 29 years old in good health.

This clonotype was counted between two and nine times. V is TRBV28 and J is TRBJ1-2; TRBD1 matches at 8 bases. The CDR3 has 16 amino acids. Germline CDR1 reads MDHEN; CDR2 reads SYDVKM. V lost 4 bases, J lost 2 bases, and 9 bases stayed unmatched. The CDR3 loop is CASSWTGLAVNYGYTF. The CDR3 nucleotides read TGTGCCAGCAGTTGGACAGGGCTTGCGGTCAACTATGGCTACACCTTC.

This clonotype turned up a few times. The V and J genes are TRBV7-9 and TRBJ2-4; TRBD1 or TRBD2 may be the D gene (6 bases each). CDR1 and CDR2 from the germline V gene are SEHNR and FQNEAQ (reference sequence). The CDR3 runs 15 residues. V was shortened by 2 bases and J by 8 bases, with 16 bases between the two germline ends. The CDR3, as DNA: TGTGCCAGCAGCTTATCTGAGGGGGGCATAGACATTCAGTACTTC. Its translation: CASSLSEGGIDIQYF.

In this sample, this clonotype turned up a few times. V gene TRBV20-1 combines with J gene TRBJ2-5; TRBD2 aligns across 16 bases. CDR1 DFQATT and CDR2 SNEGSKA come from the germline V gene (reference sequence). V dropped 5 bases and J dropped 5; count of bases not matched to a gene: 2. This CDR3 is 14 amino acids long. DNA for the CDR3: TGCAGTGCTGGGACTAGCGGGGGGGTGGAGACCCAGTACTTC. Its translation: CSAGTSGGVETQYF.

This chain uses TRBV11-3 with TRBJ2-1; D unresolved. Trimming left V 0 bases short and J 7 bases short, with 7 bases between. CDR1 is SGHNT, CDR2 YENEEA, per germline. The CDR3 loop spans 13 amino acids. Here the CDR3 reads CASSLDRQNEQFF. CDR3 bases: TGTGCCAGCAGCTTAGATCGTCAGAATGAGCAGTTCTTC.

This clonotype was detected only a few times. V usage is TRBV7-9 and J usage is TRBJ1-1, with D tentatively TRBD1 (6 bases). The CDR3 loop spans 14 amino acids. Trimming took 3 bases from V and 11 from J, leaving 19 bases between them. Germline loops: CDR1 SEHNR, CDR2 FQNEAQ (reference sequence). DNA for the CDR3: TGTGCCAGCAGCTTTGGGGCAGGGGAAATGTATGCTTTCTTT. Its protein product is CASSFGAGEMYAFF. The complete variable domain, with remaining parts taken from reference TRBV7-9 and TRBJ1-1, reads DTGVSQNPRHKITKRGQNVTFRCDPISEHNRLYWYRQTLGQGPEFLTYFQNEAQLEKSRLLSDRFSAERPKGSFSTLEIQRTEQGDSAMYLCASSFGAGEMYAFFGQGTRLTVV.

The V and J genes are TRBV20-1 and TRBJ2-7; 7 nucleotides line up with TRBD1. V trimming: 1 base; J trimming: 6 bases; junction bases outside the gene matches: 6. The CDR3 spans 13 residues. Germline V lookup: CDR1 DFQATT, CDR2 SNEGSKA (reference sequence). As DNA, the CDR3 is TGCAGTGCTAGAGCGGGACAGACTTCCGAGCAGTACTTC. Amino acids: CSARAGQTSEQYF.

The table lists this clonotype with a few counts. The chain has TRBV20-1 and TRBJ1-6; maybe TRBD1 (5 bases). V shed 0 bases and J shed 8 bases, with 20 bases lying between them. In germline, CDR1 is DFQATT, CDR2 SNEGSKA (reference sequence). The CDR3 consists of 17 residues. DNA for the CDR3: TGCAGTGCTAGAGATCCTTGGGGGGATTGGGAGGATTCACCCCTCCACTTT. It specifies CSARDPWGDWEDSPLHF.

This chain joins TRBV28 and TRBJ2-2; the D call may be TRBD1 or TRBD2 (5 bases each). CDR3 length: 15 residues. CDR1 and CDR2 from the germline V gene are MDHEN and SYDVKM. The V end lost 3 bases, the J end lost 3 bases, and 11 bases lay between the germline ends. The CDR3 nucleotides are TGTGCCAGCAGTTTTCCGGGGCCGGACACCGGGGAGCTGTTTTTT. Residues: CASSFPGPDTGELFF.

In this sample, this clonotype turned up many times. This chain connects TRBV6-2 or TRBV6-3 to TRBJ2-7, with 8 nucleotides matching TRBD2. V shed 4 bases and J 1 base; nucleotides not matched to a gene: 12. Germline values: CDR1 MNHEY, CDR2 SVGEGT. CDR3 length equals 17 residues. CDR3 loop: CASSSSPSGSGSYEQYF. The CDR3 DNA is TGTGCCAGCAGTTCCTCCCCGAGCGGGAGTGGGTCCTACGAGCAGTACTTC.

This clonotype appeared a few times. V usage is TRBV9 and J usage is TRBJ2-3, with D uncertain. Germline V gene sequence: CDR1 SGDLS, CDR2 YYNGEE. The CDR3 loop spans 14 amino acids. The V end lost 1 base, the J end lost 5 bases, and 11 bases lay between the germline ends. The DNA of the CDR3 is TGTGCCAGCAGCGTATTTAGTGGGTTAGATACGCAGTATTTT. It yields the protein CASSVFSGLDTQYF.